This TCR beta chain was sequenced in a study of T cell responses to AZD1222 COVID-19 vaccine. General study points: There were vaccine-associated CD4 TCRs across spike, dominant at 160-218 and 743-854. Recipients of two AZD1222 doses showed rising Spike-specific TCR breadth and depth.

Details on this clone: The antigen is unknown.

From germline, CDR1 is MDHEN and CDR2 SYDVKM. The CDR3 loop spans 15 amino acids. The trim removed 5 bases at V and 1 base at J, leaving 8 bases unmatched. This table comes from immunoSEQ multiplex PCR, and its TCRdb copy is limited to in-frame clones, with some not included. The sample has 60,000 to 100,000 clones; about 90% are singletons. The chain links TRBV28 to TRBJ2-7; TRBD1 matches 7 bases. Sample: peripheral blood, taken on day 0 of MenACWY control vaccination. The sequence was obtained from an adult in good health. In DNA, the CDR3 is TGTGCCAGCAGTCGACAGGGCGTTGGGTCCTACGAGCAGTACTTC. Translated: CASSRQGVGSYEQYF.